The entry below gives a single T cell receptor beta chain sequence along with its context. The clone's antigen remains unknown. Base qualities were left out, and no much larger clone turns up one base away. The entry originates in a study of blood T cell repertoires in COVID-19 (dated by TCRdb to 2018 to 2021). Turning to the overall study: The collaborator samples originated in the United States, Italy and Spain and spanned the acute and convalescent phases of COVID-19. The samples were drawn from the first 160 participants of the ongoing ImmuneRACE study and from about 1,200 subjects provided by 6 global collaborators. Deeply sampled blood TCRbeta repertoires from subjects exposed to, actively infected with, or recovered from COVID-19 were included in the dataset. The repertoires were made available in a free public database intended to serve as a resource for research on the immune response to SARS-CoV-2. The sample metadata nearly always contained a de-identified subject ID, COVID-19 status, age in years and sex. Where available, HLA class I and class II types were taken from metadata supplied by the sample provider and were not determined by assay-based typing. The prospective study material was composed of cDNA or gDNA derived from T cells, B-cell-depleted T cells, or PBMCs.

TCRbeta CDR3 regions were amplified from genomic DNA by means of the immunoSEQ Assay, a bias-controlled multiplex PCR. The original pipeline was this. Nucleated cell counts per sample were estimated from amplification of reference gene primers within the assay. To quantify the absolute abundance of each unique TCRbeta CDR3 rearrangement, sequence reads were collapsed and filtered. Productive Simpson clonality was computed per sample as the square root of Simpson's diversity index over productive rearrangements. In its TCRdb copy, this immuneACCESS table keeps in-frame sequences only and misses some clones. Where compared with another copy, unresolved V genes explain less than half of these, and the others have no known cause. That table is the source of V, J and clone size, and D and trimming were worked out from the DNA. This sample has about 53,000 clones in its table, and approximately 91% of those were observed once. The ten largest clones represent about 3.4% of the sample.

V lost 1 base and J lost 6 bases, and the count of bases not matched to a germline gene is 7. CDR1 and CDR2, looked up from the germline V gene, are SGHNT and YENEEA. The CDR3 has 15 amino acids, counting the end cysteine and phenylalanine. Just the 45-base CDR3 DNA is kept, in frame starting at base 1. Results the study describes overall, beyond this receptor: Clinical and demographic metadata were provided uncurated, with the amount varying by source and participant.

The collaborating institutions used their own protocols to collect whole blood in K2EDTA tubes. Collaborator samples were shipped for TCRbeta analysis as frozen whole blood, isolated PBMCs, or DNA extracted from either sample type. The sequenced material came from peripheral blood. In this chain, TRBV11-3 is recombined with TRBJ2-7; a stretch of 9 junction bases matches TRBD1. The origin of this receptor is a human donor in a cohort sampled during active COVID-19. The CDR3 is CASSLGGTGNSEQYF. The DNA sequence is TGTGCCAGCAGCTTAGGAGGGACAGGGAATTCCGAGCAGTACTTC. Beyond the CDR3, the reference TRBV11-3 and TRBJ2-7 genes provide the residues; the full variable domain reads: EAGVVQSPRYKIIEKKQPVAFWCNPISGHNTLYWYLQNLGQGPELLIRYENEEAVDDSQLPKDRFSAERLKGVDSTLKIQPAELGDSAVYLCASSLGGTGNSEQYFGPGTRLTVT.